This entry lists 10 T cell receptor beta chains sequenced from one sample in a study of T cell responses to AZD1222 COVID-19 vaccine (dated by TCRdb to 2020 to 2022). The time point label corresponds to: about 28 days (+/-7) after the second vaccine dose. The treatment or condition label corresponds to: meningococcal conjugate vaccine given as trial control. Library preparation used the immunoSEQ multiplex PCR assay. Entries here come from immuneACCESS through TCRdb and include only in-frame sequences with V and J called. Some clones fail to appear in such tables; in the studies checked, an unresolved V gene covers under half of the shortfall, and the cause of the remainder is unknown. For this sample there are about 180,000 clones; about 93% appear just once. The ten largest clones take up around 1% of the sample. The sample here was peripheral blood, taken 28 days after the second dose of the MenACWY control vaccine. The receptors were gathered from an adult who received the MenACWY meningococcal vaccine as a control.

The chain joins TRBV9 to TRBJ2-3, with D perhaps assigned TRBD1 or TRBD2 (5 bases each). The CDR3 length is 15 residues. Germline values: CDR1 SGDLS, CDR2 YYNGEE. V lost 6 bases and J lost 0, with 14 bases in between. The DNA for the CDR3 is TGTGCCAGCACCCCGGGGCCCCCTAGCACAGATACGCAGTATTTT. Translated: CASTPGPPSTDTQYF.

V and J are TRBV19 and TRBJ2-7; no clear D. In germline, CDR1 is LNHDA, CDR2 SQIVND (reference sequence). The CDR3 extends over 12 amino acids. Trimming took off 8 bases at V and 3 bases at J, with 11 bases between the two ends. The CDR3 spells CASRDRLYEQYF. DNA of the CDR3: TGTGCCAGTCGTGACCGGCTCTACGAGCAGTACTTC.

This chain links TRBV5-6 with TRBJ2-7, with TRBD1 identical over 7 bases. This CDR3 is 13 amino acids long. J gave up 3 bases and V 2 bases, and 2 bases lay outside the gene matches. CDR1 is SGHDT, CDR2 YYEEEE, per germline. The chain's CDR3 is CASSFGTDYEQYF. DNA for the CDR3: TGTGCCAGCAGCTTTGGGACAGACTACGAGCAGTACTTC.

This clone has just a few counts. V usage is TRBV7-2 and J usage is TRBJ2-4; D not resolved. This CDR3 has 14 amino acids. Germline CDR1 is SGHTA and CDR2 is FQGNSA. The ends were cut back, 1 base at V and 0 bases at J, with 4 bases in the middle. This CDR3 reads CASSLGTAKNIQYF. The CDR3 DNA is TGTGCCAGCAGCTTAGGGACAGCCAAAAACATTCAGTACTTC.

V usage is TRBV14 and J usage is TRBJ1-2, with 8 bases fitting TRBD1. Per germline, CDR1 SGHDN and CDR2 FVKESK. The V gene end was trimmed by 5 bases and the J gene end by 8 bases; junction bases not matched to a gene: 7. CDR3 length: 13 residues. The CDR3 loop reads CASSNQGASGYTF. The DNA of the CDR3 is TGTGCCAGCAGCAATCAGGGGGCGAGCGGCTACACCTTC. Drawing the rest from reference TRBV14 and TRBJ1-2, the complete variable domain is EAGVTQFPSHSVIEKGQTVTLRCDPISGHDNLYWYRRVMGKEIKFLLHFVKESKQDESGMPNNRFLAERTGGTYSTLKVQPAELEDSGVYFCASSNQGASGYTFGSGTRLTVV.

V gene TRBV5-1 combines with J gene TRBJ2-3; D is undetermined. The ends were cut back, 0 bases at V and 4 bases at J, with 6 bases in the middle. The CDR3 totals 13 residues. CDR1 and CDR2 (germline): SGHRS, YFSETQ. CDR3 sequence (DNA): TGCGCCAGCAGCTTGGGGGTGGCAGATACGCAGTATTTT. This sequence encodes CASSLGVADTQYF.

The chain recombines TRBV24-1 with TRBJ1-1; 10 nucleotides align to TRBD1. The CDR3 length is 14 residues. Losses at the gene ends were 5 bases for V and 10 bases for J; bases not matched to a gene: 9. Germline V gene sequence: CDR1 KGHDR, CDR2 SFDVKD. CDR3 loop: CATSGQGAISGAFF. The DNA of the CDR3 is TGTGCCACCAGTGGACAGGGGGCGATCTCAGGAGCTTTCTTT.

The chain couples TRBV20-1 to TRBJ1-2; possibly TRBD1 for D (5 bases). This CDR3 comprises 14 residues. Germline CDR1 is DFQATT and CDR2 is SNEGSKA (reference sequence). V gave up 3 bases and J gave up 3 bases, with 14 bases separating them. For the CDR3, the DNA is TGCAGTGCTAGTCTCCAGGGAGTAGACTATGGCTACACCTTC. It translates to CSASLQGVDYGYTF.

The chain links TRBV28 to TRBJ1-2; D unclear. The V gene lost 3 bases and the J gene lost 8 bases, with 19 bases spanning the gap. Germline V gives CDR1 MDHEN, CDR2 SYDVKM. CDR3 length: 15 residues. The CDR3, as DNA: TGTGCCAGCAGTTTGAGGCGACAATCAAGAAGAGGCTACACCTTC. Amino acids: CASSLRRQSRRGYTF.

This clone appeared once. The V gene is TRBV2, the J gene TRBJ2-1; 7 positions match TRBD2. CDR3 length: 16 residues. Unmatched junction bases numbered 12, after V lost 6 bases and J lost 4 bases. Per germline, CDR1 SNHLY and CDR2 FYNNEI. The CDR3 here is CASSVDLGEGYNEQFF. In nucleotides, the CDR3 is TGTGCCAGCAGCGTAGATCTGGGGGAGGGTTACAATGAGCAGTTCTTC.